This T cell receptor (beta chain) was observed in a study of regulatory T cells in long-lasting Graves disease. Study-level results: Thyroid tissue went unstudied; only peripheral blood was examined.

This clonotype appeared many times. Antigen: not known. The CDR3 contains 14 residues. Germline V gives CDR1 SNHLY, CDR2 FYNNEI. The V segment lost 6 bases and the J segment 2 bases; nucleotides outside the gene matches: 4. HTBI primers from iRepertoire and Arm-PCR of CDR3 regions yielded the TCR beta libraries. TCRdb independently ran MiXCR on the multiplex PCR reads; one entry per CDR3 protein. The data show about 540,000 distinct CDR3 sequences, about 14% seen once. Time point noted: newly diagnosed GD, antithyroid drugs for less than 3 months. From PBMCs, RNA was extracted and then used to make the TCR library. Patients all came to the study from an endocrinology department in Xi'an, China. The same data also contributed to another study, on T cells in Graves' hyperthyroidism and ophthalmopathy.

The sequenced sample was peripheral blood mononuclear cells (PBMCs), obtained at new diagnosis, from a patient treated with antithyroid drugs. The TCR was taken from a man aged 30-40 years with Graves disease. This rearrangement joins TRBV2 to TRBJ1-5; 7 bases agree with TRBD1. CDR3 sequence (DNA): TGTGCCAGCAGGGACAGGCTTGGCAATCAGCCCCAGCATTTT. Translating it yields CASRDRLGNQPQHF.